Below, 23 T cell receptor beta chains from the same sample are listed, as sequenced in a study of blood T cells in healthy people across ages. Together with a sample-barcoded 5' primer, a J-beta primer mix was included in a second PCR lasting roughly 6 to 12 cycles. TCRdb processed the 5' RACE reads anew with MiXCR; each CDR3 protein has one entry. The data show roughly 1,000,000 distinct CDR3 sequences, about 23% seen once. These data also formed part of another study, on T cells of mothers and their children.

The specimen sequenced was blood. Receptor source: a girl aged 2 to 9 in good health.

This clonotype was found many times. The junction does not match germline at one end; this may be a read error. J is TRBJ2-5 and V is TRBV5-1; 9 bases fit TRBD1. The DNA end lines up better with TRBJ2-7; the J call may be wrong. The V gene's germline CDR1 is SGHRS and CDR2 YFSETQ. The CDR3 has 14 residues. The DNA of the CDR3 is TGTGCCAGCAGCTTGGGGACAGGGTACTACGAGCAGTACTTC. Translated, it gives CASSLGTGYYEQYF.

This clonotype was seen more than once but under ten times. V is TRBV20-1 and J is TRBJ2-1; 8 nucleotides align to TRBD1. Germline CDR1 and CDR2: DFQATT and SNEGSKA (reference sequence). V trimming: 2 bases; J trimming: 6 bases; junction bases outside the gene matches: 6. This CDR3 is 14 amino acids long. Here the CDR3 DNA reads TGCAGTGCTAGAACGCAGGGGGCGACCAATGAGCAGTTCTTC. Protein product: CSARTQGATNEQFF.

There are a few counts of this clonotype. The genes are TRBV29-1 and TRBJ1-2; no clear D gene. Germline assignment: CDR1 SQVTM and CDR2 ANQGSEA. V was pared by 6 bases and J by 4 bases, with 15 bases between. The CDR3 extends over 13 amino acids. The CDR3 DNA reads TGCAGCGTCCAGGAGGCTATAAGCTATGGCTACACCTTC. This encodes CSVQEAISYGYTF.

The chain employs TRBV5-6 and TRBJ2-7; 7 nucleotides line up with TRBD2. Trimming at V came to 0 bases and at J to 3 bases, leaving 3 bases not matched to a gene. Germline V gene data show CDR1 as SGHDT and CDR2 as YYEEEE. This CDR3 is 14 amino acids long. In DNA, the CDR3 is TGTGCCAGCAGCTTGGATGGACTAGACTACGAGCAGTACTTC. It yields the protein CASSLDGLDYEQYF.

This clonotype was detected only a few times. The chain carries TRBV28 and TRBJ2-7; D remains ambiguous. Germline V gene data show CDR1 as MDHEN and CDR2 as SYDVKM. V lost 4 bases and J lost 2, with 9 bases in between. The CDR3 is 13 residues long. This CDR3 reads CASSSVLTYEQYF. CDR3 nucleotide sequence: TGTGCCAGCAGTTCGGTCCTTACCTACGAGCAGTACTTC.

This clonotype was observed a handful of times. This rearrangement joins TRBV12-3 or TRBV12-4 to TRBJ1-1; 9 nucleotides line up with TRBD1. The length of the CDR3 is 15 residues. V lost 4 bases to trimming and J lost 0 bases; unmatched junction nucleotides: 3. The DNA for the CDR3 is TGTGCCAGCAGTTACGACAGGGGGTTGAACACTGAAGCTTTCTTT. Protein sequence: CASSYDRGLNTEAFF.

The chain has TRBV19 and TRBJ1-2; 7 bases line up with TRBD1. This CDR3 is 17 amino acids long. V lost 3 bases and J lost 5; bases outside the gene matches: 15. Germline V gene sequence: CDR1 LNHDA, CDR2 SQIVND (reference sequence). The CDR3 region is CASSIAGQFGISYGYTF. CDR3 DNA: TGTGCCAGTAGTATTGCGGGACAGTTCGGGATCTCATATGGCTACACCTTC.

This clonotype was detected only a few times. The chain uses TRBV2 and TRBJ1-5, with D unresolved. The CDR3 is 13 amino acids. The germline gives CDR1 SNHLY, CDR2 FYNNEI. V lost 7 bases and J 5 bases, leaving 12 bases between the germline ends. The chain's CDR3 is CASNIWEDQPQHF. CDR3 DNA: TGTGCCAGCAATATTTGGGAAGATCAGCCCCAGCATTTT.

The chain couples TRBV29-1 to TRBJ1-4; weak D call: TRBD1 (5 bases). CDR1 and CDR2 from the germline V gene are SQVTM and ANQGSEA. V was cut by 6 bases and J by 7 bases, with 18 bases left in between. There are 14 residues in the CDR3. The CDR3 sequence is CSVPGDGKGEKLFF. In DNA form, the CDR3 reads TGCAGCGTGCCCGGGGACGGAAAAGGTGAAAAACTGTTTTTT.

The V call is TRBV6-6, the J call TRBJ2-7; 10 bases agree with TRBD1. The tail of the sequence fits TRBJ2-1 better, so the J call may be wrong. The CDR3 totals 15 residues. From germline, CDR1 is MNHNY and CDR2 SVGAGI (reference sequence). Here the CDR3 DNA reads TGTGCCAGCACCACAGGGACAGGGGAAAGCAATGAGCAGTTCTTC. Its translation: CASTTGTGESNEQFF.

The V and J genes are TRBV20-1 and TRBJ2-5, with D possibly TRBD1 on 5 matching bases. Gene TRBJ2-7 matches the end of the DNA better, so the J call may be wrong. This CDR3 region has 15 residues. Germline V gene lookup returns CDR1 DFQATT and CDR2 SNEGSKA (reference sequence). The chain's CDR3 is CSARDIGQGLYEQYF. In DNA form, the CDR3 reads TGCAGTGCTAGAGATATCGGGCAGGGTCTCTACGAGCAGTACTTC.

This rearrangement joins TRBV11-2 to TRBJ2-2; D gene unclear. Germline CDR1 is SGHAT and CDR2 is FQNNGV. V was trimmed by 7 bases and J by 5 bases, leaving 11 bases between them. The CDR3 length is 13 residues. CDR3 nucleotides: TGTGCCAGCACCGACCGGTTTACCGGGGAGCTGTTTTTT. This gives the protein CASTDRFTGELFF.

V usage is TRBV12-3 or TRBV12-4 and J usage is TRBJ2-3; TRBD2 matches 11 bases. V lost 4 bases and J lost 7; bases outside the gene matches: 4. There are 14 residues in the CDR3. The CDR3 loop reads CASSYGLAGNTQYF. CDR3 coding DNA: TGTGCCAGCAGTTACGGACTAGCGGGCAATACGCAGTATTTT.

This chain connects TRBV12-3 or TRBV12-4 to TRBJ2-2; 8 bases fit TRBD1. V was clipped by 5 bases and J by 6 bases; unmatched bases: 11. The CDR3 covers 16 residues. The CDR3 loop reads CASSPHQGDRPGELFF. CDR3 DNA sequence: TGTGCCAGCAGTCCTCATCAGGGGGACAGGCCCGGGGAGCTGTTTTTT.

The chain couples TRBV9 to TRBJ2-5; TRBD2 aligns across 9 bases. Matching the DNA end better, TRBJ2-1 makes the J call doubtful. The CDR3 spans 16 residues. Germline CDR1 reads SGDLS; CDR2 reads YYNGEE. The CDR3 reads CASSVEAGLALDEQFF. The CDR3 nucleotides read TGTGCCAGCAGCGTAGAGGCGGGACTAGCACTCGATGAGCAGTTCTTC.

V usage is TRBV20-1 and J usage is TRBJ2-7; 9 bases match TRBD2. The CDR3 is 17 residues long. Germline CDR1 and CDR2: DFQATT and SNEGSKA (reference sequence). V lost 2 bases to trimming and J lost 3 bases; unmatched junction nucleotides: 14. The CDR3 DNA follows: TGCAGTGCTAGACTGCGCGGGAGGGCCTTGGAGAGCTACGAGCAGTACTTC. Translation gives CSARLRGRALESYEQYF.

There are a few counts of this clonotype. DNA of the CDR3: TGTGCCAGCAGCGAAACAGGGCAGATCAATCAGCCCCAGCATTTT. Protein: CASSETGQINQPQHF. This chain connects TRBV12-3 or TRBV12-4 to TRBJ1-5, with D perhaps TRBD1 (6 bases). The CDR3 contains 15 residues. The V gene lost 6 bases and the J gene lost 3 bases, with 15 bases spanning the gap.

This clonotype was counted a few times. The chain has TRBV7-6 and TRBJ1-5; D not resolved. The CDR3 has 16 amino acids. The V end lost 5 bases, the J end lost 2 bases, and 16 bases lay between the germline ends. The V gene's germline CDR1 is SGHVS and CDR2 FNYEAQ. The CDR3 nucleotides are TGTGCCAGCAGCCCCGGACCCGCAGAGGGCAATCAGCCCCAGCATTTT. This gives the protein CASSPGPAEGNQPQHF.

This clonotype was seen only a few times. The chain couples TRBV7-6 to TRBJ2-7; 8 bases line up with TRBD1. The germline CDR1 and CDR2 sequences are SGHVS and FNYEAQ. V lost 1 base to trimming and J lost 3 bases; unmatched junction nucleotides: 11. The CDR3 contains 17 residues. CDR3 nucleotides: TGTGCCAGCAGCTTAGGAGGTGGTGGGACAGGAGACTACGAGCAGTACTTC. Residues: CASSLGGGGTGDYEQYF.

This clonotype was seen only a few times. The chain combines TRBV25-1 with TRBJ2-5; TRBD2 matches at 8 bases. The CDR3 is 16 residues long. Germline V gives CDR1 MGHDK, CDR2 SYGVNS. The ends lost 3 bases at V and 3 bases at J; junction bases unmatched: 9. The CDR3 region has the DNA TGTGCCAGCAGTGATTTCACTTATAGCGGGGAAGAGACCCAGTACTTC. Protein sequence: CASSDFTYSGEETQYF.

CDR3 amino acids: CASSALAGAVNEQFF. As DNA, the CDR3 is TGTGCCAGCAGTGCGCTAGCGGGGGCGGTCAATGAGCAGTTCTTC. The chain couples TRBV25-1 to TRBJ2-1; the match to TRBD2 covers 10 bases. The V segment lost 4 bases and the J segment 6 bases; nucleotides outside the gene matches: 6. Germline CDR1 reads MGHDK; CDR2 reads SYGVNS. CDR3 length equals 15 residues.

This chain links TRBV19 with TRBJ1-1; weak D call: TRBD1 (6 bases). Germline V gives CDR1 LNHDA, CDR2 SQIVND (reference sequence). V lost 7 bases and J lost 3, with 15 bases in between. The CDR3 covers 14 residues. CDR3 sequence: CASIMGGLYTEAFF. The DNA for the CDR3 is TGTGCCAGTATCATGGGGGGCTTATACACTGAAGCTTTCTTT.

V is TRBV5-1 and J is TRBJ2-7; D perhaps matches TRBD1 (5 bases). Trimming left V 7 bases short and J 8 bases short, with 22 bases between. Germline V lookup: CDR1 SGHRS, CDR2 YFSETQ. The CDR3 totals 14 residues. The CDR3 DNA reads TGCGCCAGCCAGATTCTTACAGGATCGGAGAAGCAGTACTTC. Translated: CASQILTGSEKQYF.